Here is one T cell receptor beta chain with its context. Which antigen it targets is not known. Each CD8+ T cell subset was flow-sorted in triplicate, with under 350,000 cells per subset placed directly into RLT lysis buffer. To keep memory contaminants out, a stringent definition of naive CD8+ T cells was applied: CD45RO-CCR7+CD27+CD95-. Peripheral blood mononuclear cells were isolated from buffy coats using standard density gradient centrifugation. A FACSAria III was used to flow-sort naive CXCR3-negative and CXCR3-positive CD8+ T cells. Total RNA was extracted from sorted cells with an RNeasy Mini Kit. The sample is drawn from a study of CXCR3-negative and CXCR3-positive naive CD8 T cells (dated by TCRdb to between 2018 and 2021). Background for the entire study: In total, about 140 million TRB reads were obtained, or roughly 1.5 +/- 0.3 million reads per library. The diversity and physicochemical repertoire analyses included some 11 donors pooled from two independent experiments. TRBV-TRBJ cluster analysis included naive subsets from a handful of donors and memory cells from 3 donors. Overall study outcomes, separate from this receptor: Similar TRBV-TRBJ usage was shown by naive CXCR3-negative and CXCR3-positive cells from the same donor, whereas distinct patterns were shown by memory cells. Because surface CD5, which is linked to self-reactivity in mice, was comparable between the naive subsets, TCR interaction strength was also inferred from TRB CDR3 physicochemical properties. Repertoire diversity was comparably high in both naive subsets but much lower in memory CD8+ T cells. Because CXCR3 expression was partially decreased after cryopreservation, freshly isolated PBMCs were used for most assays. TRB CDR3s from CXCR3-positive naive cells showed higher hydrophobicity (lower Kidera factor 4), lower energy, and higher strength and volume indices than CXCR3-negative naive cells.

The run used a NextSeq 550. The Human TCR Profiling Kit (MiLaboratory) was used to make UMI-labeled 5' RACE TRB cDNA libraries. The full amount of extracted RNA was used for cDNA synthesis, and the full amount of resulting cDNA was used for PCR amplification. The libraries were made side by side, with each library going through the same number of PCR cycles. The paper's data handling went like this. MIGEC and MiXCR extracted about 50,000 +/- 10,000 unique UMI-labeled TRB cDNA molecules per library, requiring at least two reads per UMI. On average, each library contained about 40,000 +/- 10,000 functional in-frame TRB CDR3 nucleotide clonotypes without stop codons. After downsampling to 5000 UMI-labeled TRB molecules per sample, diversity metrics, including normalized Shannon-Wiener and Chao1, were computed in VDJtools. Clonotype-size-weighted physicochemical properties of the central five CDR3 residues (interaction energy, strength, volume and Kidera factor 4) were computed in VDJtools. Based on TCRdb reprocessing of the reads, there is one entry per CDR3 protein sequence, and DNA is missing. These V and J calls are TCRdb output, not the study's own analysis. The table kept for this sample lists tens of thousands of distinct CDR3 sequences. The ten most abundant clones make up more than 1.5% of the sample.

The CDR3, from cysteine to phenylalanine, totals 13 residues. DNA is not recorded here. Looking up the germline V gene yields CDR1 SQVTM and CDR2 ANQGSEA. Here the chain combines TRBV29-1 and TRBJ2-1; TCRdb names TRBD2, which stays unverified in the absence of DNA. The receptor was isolated from a human donor in good health. Some clones in this sample may be carry-over from other donors' samples. The sample taken for sequencing was naive CXCR3- CD8+ T cells from blood. The cell subset or site label corresponds to: CD45RO-CCR7+CD27+CD95- naive CD8+ T cells lacking CXCR3 (TNR3-). CDR3 sequence: CSVRGGYYNEQFF.